This passage covers 2 T cell receptor beta chains from one sample sequenced in a study of neurological immune-mediated disorders. TCRdb recomputed calls from the 5' RACE reads with MiXCR, one row per CDR3 protein. The table has 50,000 to 80,000 distinct CDR3 sequences, 3% to 3.5% seen once. Source material: PBMCs. The receptors here all came from a man aged 35-49 years with multiple sclerosis.

There are many counts of this clonotype. The V gene is TRBV6-5, the J gene TRBJ2-3; possible D gene TRBD1, 6 bases. Germline lookup yields CDR1 MNHEY and CDR2 SVGAGI. The length of the CDR3 is 16 residues. V lost 5 bases and J 6 bases, leaving 21 bases between the germline ends. CDR3 in amino acids: CASSRSLQGTQDTQYF. DNA for the CDR3: TGTGCCAGCAGTCGATCGCTACAGGGTACGCAGGATACGCAGTATTTT.

For this clonotype: The junction and the germline gene differ at one end; a read error may be behind it. The chain has TRBV27 and TRBJ1-5; 9 bases fit TRBD1. The CDR3 sequence is 15 residues long. Germline V gene lookup returns CDR1 MNHEY and CDR2 SMNVEV (reference sequence). CDR3: CASSFTGGVHKTQNF. The DNA of the CDR3 is TGTGCCAGCAGTTTTACAGGGGGCGTCCACAAGACCCAGAATTTT.